Included here is one T cell receptor (beta chain) sequence, with context. Study processing details: Amplification of reference gene primers provided the estimated nucleated cell counts. Profiling relied on immunoSEQ multiplex PCR, and the TCRdb table lists in-frame clones only, not all of them. V, J and clone size are taken as reported in that table, and D and trimming were inferred from the DNA itself. The table records 300,000 to 400,000 clones, roughly 89% of them present only once. The data stem from a study of blood T cell repertoires in COVID-19. Study background: The United States, Italy and Spain provided the acute and convalescent COVID-19 samples. In each case, the material was cDNA or gDNA derived from T cells, B-cell-depleted T cells, or PBMCs.

Germline trimming cut 0 bases from V and 5 bases from J; bases unmatched to any gene: 6. This CDR3 comprises 15 residues. CDR1 SGHRS and CDR2 YFSETQ come from the germline V gene. Patients at the Seattle site were enrolled during active infection and followed longitudinally. The sequencing sample was made of peripheral blood. The chain recombines TRBV5-1 with TRBJ2-5; 8 nucleotides agree with TRBD1. The receptor was derived from a young man with COVID-19, enrolled during active disease. The CDR3 sequence is CASSLASGGKETQYF. The DNA for the CDR3 is TGCGCCAGCAGCTTGGCCTCAGGGGGCAAGGAGACCCAGTACTTC.